The 7 T cell receptor beta chains given below trace back to one sample, sequenced in a study of T cells in localized non-small cell lung cancer. Sequencing used immunoSEQ multiplex PCR; TCRdb keeps in-frame clones, though not all of them. The sample records around 40,000 clones, around 86% being singletons. This specimen was peripheral blood, taken before any cancer treatment. The receptors come from a woman aged 18-55 years with stage III lung adenocarcinoma.

This clone was counted once. V and J are TRBV19 and TRBJ1-5; no firm D call. V lost 7 bases, J lost 0 bases, and 13 bases lay in between. CDR1 is LNHDA and CDR2 is SQIVND in the germline V gene (reference sequence). This CDR3 is 15 amino acids long. The CDR3 region has the DNA TGTGCCAGTACCCAAGGTGGGTATAGCAATCAGCCCCAGCATTTT. It specifies CASTQGGYSNQPQHF.

This chain links TRBV4-1 with TRBJ1-6; a weak D match, TRBD1 (6 bases). This CDR3 spans 18 amino acids. V was trimmed by 0 bases and J by 2 bases, leaving 14 bases between them. Germline CDR1 and CDR2: MGHRA and YSYEKL. The CDR3 loop reads CASSQDQSGETYNSPLHF. CDR3 nucleotide sequence: TGCGCCAGCAGCCAAGATCAGTCAGGGGAAACCTATAATTCACCCCTCCACTTT.

This clone appeared a single time. This chain connects TRBV19 to TRBJ1-5; TRBD1 matches 7 bases. Germline lookup yields CDR1 LNHDA and CDR2 SQIVND (reference sequence). V lost 7 bases and J lost 5; bases outside the gene matches: 14. The CDR3 sequence is 16 residues long. The CDR3 nucleotides read TGTGCCAGTACAGTCGGGGCAGGGGGTCGGCATCAGCCCCAGCATTTT. This sequence encodes CASTVGAGGRHQPQHF.

V usage is TRBV19 and J usage is TRBJ1-4; a weak D match, TRBD1 (5 bases). From germline, CDR1 is LNHDA and CDR2 SQIVND (reference sequence). Trimming pared 4 bases from V and 0 bases from J, leaving 12 bases between. This CDR3 is built from 16 residues. The CDR3 here is CASSTRDSATNEKLFF. As DNA, the CDR3 is TGTGCCAGTAGTACCAGGGACTCGGCAACTAATGAAAAACTGTTTTTT.

The chain has TRBV5-1 and TRBJ1-1; the D gene is possibly TRBD1 (6 bases). Per germline, CDR1 SGHRS and CDR2 YFSETQ. Trimming took 0 bases from V and 1 from J, leaving 10 bases between them. The CDR3 loop spans 15 amino acids. The CDR3 DNA is TGCGCCAGCAGCTTGGGTCCAGGGGAGAACACTGAAGCTTTCTTT. This gives the protein CASSLGPGENTEAFF.

The V and J genes are TRBV29-1 and TRBJ1-2, with 10 nucleotides matching TRBD1. The J segment lost 8 bases and the V segment lost 6 bases, leaving 24 bases of the junction unmatched. The CDR3 is made up of 18 amino acids. Germline-derived CDR1 and CDR2 are SQVTM and ANQGSEA. The CDR3 protein is CSVPRGGQGRGTGPGYTF. CDR3 coding DNA: TGCAGCGTCCCCCGTGGGGGACAGGGGCGCGGGACCGGGCCGGGCTACACCTTC.

This chain uses TRBV19 with TRBJ1-1, with a weak D call TRBD1 (5 bases). From germline, CDR1 is LNHDA and CDR2 SQIVND (reference sequence). The CDR3 is 15 residues long. V lost 0 bases and J lost 7, with 15 bases in between. The CDR3, as DNA: TGTGCCAGTAGTATAGACCTGTGGTCTGGGGGTGAAGCTTTCTTT. Its protein is CASSIDLWSGGEAFF.